The 3 T cell receptor beta chains below come from one sample, sequenced in a study of naive and memory T cell subsets. The SP2 primer and nested alpha and beta constant region primers amplified ligated cDNA in four rounds. MiXCR was run by TCRdb on the UMI-ligation and nested PCR reads, yielding one entry per CDR3 protein. The sample has around 30,000 distinct CDR3 sequences, approximately 6.7% seen once. Described treatment: skin biopsy from PPD injection site in Mantoux-positive individual. The library had UMIs added by 3' ligation of an oligonucleotide to TCR cDNA. Sequencing was performed on skin, taken from a tuberculin skin test site. The receptor set was obtained from an adult in good health.

V and J are TRBV5-1 and TRBJ1-1, with D possibly being TRBD1 (6 bases). The CDR3 has 17 residues. V lost 2 bases and J 1 base, leaving 18 bases between the germline ends. Germline CDR1 is SGHRS and CDR2 is YFSETQ. CDR3 coding DNA: TGCGCCAGCAGCTTTACAGCGACAGGACCTAAGAACACTGAAGCTTTCTTT. Amino acids: CASSFTATGPKNTEAFF.

This clonotype was found many times. This chain links TRBV11-2 with TRBJ1-6; the match to TRBD1 covers 10 bases. J gave up 7 bases and V 2 bases, and 5 bases lay outside the gene matches. CDR3 length: 16 residues. Germline V gives CDR1 SGHAT, CDR2 FQNNGV. In DNA form, the CDR3 reads TGTGCCAGCAGCTTATATCGGGACAGGGGCAATTCACCCCTCCACTTT. Translation gives CASSLYRDRGNSPLHF.

The V gene is TRBV14, the J gene TRBJ2-2; TRBD2 matches 8 bases. The CDR3 extends over 16 amino acids. The J segment lost 5 bases and the V segment lost 4 bases, leaving 9 bases of the junction unmatched. The germline V gene has CDR1 SGHDN and CDR2 FVKESK. CDR3 bases: TGTGCCAGCAGCCTTATAGCGGGGAACAATACCGGGGAGCTGTTTTTT. As protein: CASSLIAGNNTGELFF. Drawing the rest from reference TRBV14 and TRBJ2-2, the complete variable domain is EAGVTQFPSHSVIEKGQTVTLRCDPISGHDNLYWYRRVMGKEIKFLLHFVKESKQDESGMPNNRFLAERTGGTYSTLKVQPAELEDSGVYFCASSLIAGNNTGELFFGEGSRLTVL.